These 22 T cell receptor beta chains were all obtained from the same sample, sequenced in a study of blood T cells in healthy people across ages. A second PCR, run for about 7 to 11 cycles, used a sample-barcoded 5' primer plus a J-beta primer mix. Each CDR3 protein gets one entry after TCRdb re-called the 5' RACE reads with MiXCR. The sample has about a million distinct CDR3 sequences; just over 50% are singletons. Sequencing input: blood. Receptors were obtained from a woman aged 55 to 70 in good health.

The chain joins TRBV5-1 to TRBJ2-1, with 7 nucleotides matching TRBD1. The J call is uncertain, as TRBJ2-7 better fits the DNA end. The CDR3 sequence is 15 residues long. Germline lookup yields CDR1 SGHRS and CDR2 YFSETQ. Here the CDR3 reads CASSFGDRANYEQYF. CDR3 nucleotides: TGCGCCAGCAGCTTCGGAGACAGGGCAAACTACGAGCAGTACTTC.

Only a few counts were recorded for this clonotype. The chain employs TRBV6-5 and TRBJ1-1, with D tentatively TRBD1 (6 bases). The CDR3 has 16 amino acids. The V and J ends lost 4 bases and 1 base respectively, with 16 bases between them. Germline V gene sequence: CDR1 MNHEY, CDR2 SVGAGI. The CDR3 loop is CASSSGQFLKNTEAFF. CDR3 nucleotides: TGTGCCAGCAGTTCCGGACAGTTTTTAAAGAACACTGAAGCTTTCTTT.

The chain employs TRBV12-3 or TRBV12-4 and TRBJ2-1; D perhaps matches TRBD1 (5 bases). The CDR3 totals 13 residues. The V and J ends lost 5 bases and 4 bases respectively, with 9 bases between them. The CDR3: CASSTRQYNEQFF. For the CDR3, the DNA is TGTGCCAGCAGTACGCGACAGTACAATGAGCAGTTCTTC.

CDR3 region: CASSRGGLDNEQYF. The DNA for the CDR3 is TGCGCCAGCAGCCGAGGGGGCCTGGATAACGAGCAGTACTTC. The chain carries TRBV5-1 and TRBJ2-5, with 7 bases lining up with TRBD1. Near its end, the DNA agrees better with TRBJ2-7, so the J call may be wrong. The CDR3 length is 14 residues. Germline V lookup: CDR1 SGHRS, CDR2 YFSETQ.

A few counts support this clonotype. The DNA for the CDR3 is TGTGCCAGCTCACCCGACAATATCCAAGAGACCCAGTACTTC. Encoded protein: CASSPDNIQETQYF. V and J are TRBV18 and TRBJ2-5; D unresolved. V was shortened by 3 bases and J by 1 base, with 9 bases between the two germline ends. The CDR3 consists of 14 residues. Germline assignment: CDR1 KGHSH and CDR2 LQKENI.

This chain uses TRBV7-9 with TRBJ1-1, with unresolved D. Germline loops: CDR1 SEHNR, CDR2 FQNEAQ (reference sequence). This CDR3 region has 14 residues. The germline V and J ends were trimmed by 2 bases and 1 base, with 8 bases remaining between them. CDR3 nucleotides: TGTGCCAGCAGCTTAACGACGGGGAACACTGAAGCTTTCTTT. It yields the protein CASSLTTGNTEAFF.

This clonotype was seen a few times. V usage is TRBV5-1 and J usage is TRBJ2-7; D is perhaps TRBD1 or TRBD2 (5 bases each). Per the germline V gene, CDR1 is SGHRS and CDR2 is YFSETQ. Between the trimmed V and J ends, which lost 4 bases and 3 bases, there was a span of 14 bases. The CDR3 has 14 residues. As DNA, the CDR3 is TGCGCCAGCAGCCCGAGAGGGGATCTCTACGAGCAGTACTTC. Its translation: CASSPRGDLYEQYF.

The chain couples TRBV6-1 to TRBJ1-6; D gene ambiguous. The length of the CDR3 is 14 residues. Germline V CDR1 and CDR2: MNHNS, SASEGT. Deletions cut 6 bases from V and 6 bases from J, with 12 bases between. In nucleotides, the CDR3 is TGTGCCAGCAGCGAACAGACCAGTAATTCACCCCTCCACTTT. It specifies CASSEQTSNSPLHF.

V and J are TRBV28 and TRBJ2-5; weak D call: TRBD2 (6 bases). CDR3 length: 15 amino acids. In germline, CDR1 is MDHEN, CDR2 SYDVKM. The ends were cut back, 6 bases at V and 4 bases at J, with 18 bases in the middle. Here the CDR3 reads CASSISVRGGETQYF. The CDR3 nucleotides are TGTGCCAGCAGCATTTCTGTTAGGGGAGGAGAGACCCAGTACTTC. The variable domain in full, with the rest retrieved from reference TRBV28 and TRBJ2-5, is DVKVTQSSRYLVKRTGEKVFLECVQDMDHENMFWYRQDPGLGLRLIYFSYDVKMKEKGDIPEGYSVSREKKERFSLILESASTNQTSMYLCASSISVRGGETQYFGPGTRLLVL.

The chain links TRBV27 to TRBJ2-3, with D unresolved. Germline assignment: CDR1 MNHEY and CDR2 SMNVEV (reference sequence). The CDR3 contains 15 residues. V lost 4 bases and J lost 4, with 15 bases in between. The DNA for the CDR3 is TGTGCCAGCAGTTCCCATAGAGTATTATCAGATACGCAGTATTTT. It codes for CASSSHRVLSDTQYF.

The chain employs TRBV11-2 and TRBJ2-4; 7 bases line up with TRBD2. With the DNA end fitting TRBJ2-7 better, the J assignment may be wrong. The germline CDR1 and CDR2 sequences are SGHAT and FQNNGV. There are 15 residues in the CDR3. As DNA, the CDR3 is TGTGCCAGCAGCTGGTCTAGCGGTGAAGCCTACGAGCAGTACTTC. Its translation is CASSWSSGEAYEQYF.

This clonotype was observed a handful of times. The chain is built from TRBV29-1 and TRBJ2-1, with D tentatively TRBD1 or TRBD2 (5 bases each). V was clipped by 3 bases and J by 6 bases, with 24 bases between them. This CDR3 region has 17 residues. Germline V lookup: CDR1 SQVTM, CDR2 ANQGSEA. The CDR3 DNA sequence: TGCAGCGTTGATATTGGGTTCGTGGGACGAGGGGCCAATGAGCAGTTCTTC. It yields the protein CSVDIGFVGRGANEQFF.

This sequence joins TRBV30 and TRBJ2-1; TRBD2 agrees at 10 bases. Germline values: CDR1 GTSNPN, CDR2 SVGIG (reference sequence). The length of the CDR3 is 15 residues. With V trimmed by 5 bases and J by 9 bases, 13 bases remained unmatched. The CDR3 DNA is TGTGCCTGGGACATCGGGATAGCGGGAGGTTTTGAGCAGTTCTTC. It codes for CAWDIGIAGGFEQFF.

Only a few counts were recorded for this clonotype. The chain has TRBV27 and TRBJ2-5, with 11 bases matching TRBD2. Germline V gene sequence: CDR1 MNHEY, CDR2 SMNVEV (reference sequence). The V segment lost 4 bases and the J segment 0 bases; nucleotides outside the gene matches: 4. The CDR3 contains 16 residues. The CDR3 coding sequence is TGTGCCAGCAGTTCACTGGGACTAGCGGACCAAGAGACCCAGTACTTC. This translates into CASSSLGLADQETQYF.

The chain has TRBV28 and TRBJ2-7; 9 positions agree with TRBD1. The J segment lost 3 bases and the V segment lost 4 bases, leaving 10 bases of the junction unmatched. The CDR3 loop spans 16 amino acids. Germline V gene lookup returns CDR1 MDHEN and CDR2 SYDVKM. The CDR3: CASSSYRQGVGYEQYF. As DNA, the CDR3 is TGTGCCAGCAGTTCGTACCGACAGGGGGTAGGCTACGAGCAGTACTTC.

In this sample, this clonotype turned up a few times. The CDR3 reads CASSLRLAGGGEQFF. Written as DNA, the CDR3 is TGTGCCAGCAGCTTACGACTAGCGGGAGGTGGAGAGCAGTTCTTC. J is TRBJ2-1 and V is TRBV7-2, with TRBD2 matching 13 bases. The length of the CDR3 is 15 residues. Germline V CDR1 and CDR2: SGHTA, FQGNSA. J gave up 10 bases and V 2 bases, and 5 bases lay outside the gene matches.

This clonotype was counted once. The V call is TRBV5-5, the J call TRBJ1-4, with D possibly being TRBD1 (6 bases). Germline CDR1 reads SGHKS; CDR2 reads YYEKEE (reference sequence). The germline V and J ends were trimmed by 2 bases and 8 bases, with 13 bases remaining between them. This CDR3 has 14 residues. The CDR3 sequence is CASSLPHGGEKLFF. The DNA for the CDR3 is TGTGCCAGCAGCTTACCCCATGGGGGCGAAAAACTGTTTTTT.

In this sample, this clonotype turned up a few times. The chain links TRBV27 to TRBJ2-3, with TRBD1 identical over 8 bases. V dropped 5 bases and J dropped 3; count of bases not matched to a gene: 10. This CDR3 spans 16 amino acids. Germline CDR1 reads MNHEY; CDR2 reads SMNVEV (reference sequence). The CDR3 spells CASSRGQGSDTDTQYF. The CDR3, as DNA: TGTGCCAGCAGTCGTGGACAGGGAAGTGATACAGATACGCAGTATTTT.

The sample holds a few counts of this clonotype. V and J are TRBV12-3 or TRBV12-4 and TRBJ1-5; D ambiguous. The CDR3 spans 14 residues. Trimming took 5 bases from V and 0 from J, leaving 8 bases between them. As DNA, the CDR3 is TGTGCCAGCAGTAAAGTTGTTAGCAATCAGCCCCAGCATTTT. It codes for CASSKVVSNQPQHF.

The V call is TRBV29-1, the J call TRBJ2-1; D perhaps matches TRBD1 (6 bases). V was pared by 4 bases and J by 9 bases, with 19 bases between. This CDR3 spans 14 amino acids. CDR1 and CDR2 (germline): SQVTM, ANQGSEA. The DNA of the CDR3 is TGCAGCGTTGTGGGGACAAATTCAATGGGTGAGCAGTTCTTC. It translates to CSVVGTNSMGEQFF.

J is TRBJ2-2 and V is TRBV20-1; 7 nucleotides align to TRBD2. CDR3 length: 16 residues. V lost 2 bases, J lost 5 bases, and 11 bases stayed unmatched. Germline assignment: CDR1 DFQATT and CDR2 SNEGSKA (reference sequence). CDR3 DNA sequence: TGCAGTGCTAGACTGATGGGAGGGCTCCTAACCGGGGAGCTGTTTTTT. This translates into CSARLMGGLLTGELFF.

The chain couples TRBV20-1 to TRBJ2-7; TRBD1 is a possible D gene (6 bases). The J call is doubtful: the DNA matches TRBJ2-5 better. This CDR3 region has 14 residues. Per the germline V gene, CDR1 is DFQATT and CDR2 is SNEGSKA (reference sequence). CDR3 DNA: TGCAGTGCTAGAGATGGGAAGGGGGAAGAGACCCAGTACTTC. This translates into CSARDGKGEETQYF.